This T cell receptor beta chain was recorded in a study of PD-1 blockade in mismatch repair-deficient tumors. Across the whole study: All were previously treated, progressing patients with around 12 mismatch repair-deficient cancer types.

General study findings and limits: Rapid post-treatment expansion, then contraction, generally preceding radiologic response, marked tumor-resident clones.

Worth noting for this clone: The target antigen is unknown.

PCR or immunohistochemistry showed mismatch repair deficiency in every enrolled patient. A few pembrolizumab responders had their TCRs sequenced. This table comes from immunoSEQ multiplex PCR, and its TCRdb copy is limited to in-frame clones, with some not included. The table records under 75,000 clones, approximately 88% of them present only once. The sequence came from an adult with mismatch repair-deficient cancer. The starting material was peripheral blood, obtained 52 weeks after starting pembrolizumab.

The DNA of the CDR3 is TGTGCCAGCAGCTTATTTGCCGCTCGGGAGACCCAGTACTTC. Its protein is CASSLFAARETQYF. V is TRBV11-3 and J is TRBJ2-5; D unclear. Deletions cut 2 bases from V and 5 bases from J, with 12 bases between. CDR1 is SGHNT, CDR2 YENEEA, per germline. CDR3 size: 14 residues.